This T cell receptor beta chain comes out of a study of blood T cell repertoires in COVID-19. Overall study: Nucleic acid was either cDNA or gDNA, and it came from T cells, B-cell-depleted T cells, or PBMCs.

V lost 2 bases and J 7 bases, leaving 13 bases between the germline ends. Germline lookup yields CDR1 SGHRS and CDR2 YFSETQ. The CDR3 covers 14 residues. Data came from immunoSEQ multiplex PCR; TCRdb stores just in-frame clones and leaves some out. The table lists 72,000 or so clones, roughly 81% of them singletons. The sample comprised peripheral blood. The source is a human donor in a cohort sampled during active COVID-19. This chain links TRBV5-1 with TRBJ2-1, with D maybe TRBD2 (5 bases). The CDR3 protein is CASSFLEVGNEQFF. CDR3 sequence (DNA): TGCGCCAGCAGCTTTTTGGAGGTCGGGAATGAGCAGTTCTTC.